Listed below are T cell receptor beta chains from one sample, sequenced in a study of cytomegalovirus exposure and HLA in healthy donors. Profiled with immunoSEQ multiplex PCR; TCRdb holds only in-frame clones, not every one. Of 100,000 or so clones in the sample, roughly 80% were seen once. The sequenced sample was PBMCs. All receptors come from a man between 18 and 29 years old in good health and CMV-seronegative. Both conserved end residues are part of each CDR3. The D gene is left open where the match is weak. Rows may omit the clone size; those that give it use once, few, many or a size class.

TRBJ1-5 TRBD1 14 TRBV5-6 . TGTGCCAGCCAGACAGGGTTAAGGAATCAGCCCCAGCATTTT CASQTGLRNQPQHF
TRBJ1-1 . 16 TRBV5-1 . TGCGCCAGCAGCCTCCCAAGCCGGGGGATGGGGACTGAAGCTTTCTTT CASSLPSRGMGTEAFF
TRBJ2-1 . 18 TRBV30 . TGTGCCTGGAGTGTACCGATAGCGGACCTAAACTCCTACAATGAGCAGTTCTTC CAWSVPIADLNSYNEQFF
TRBJ2-1 TRBD2 16 TRBV5-4 . TGTGCCAGCAGCTTGGCGGGCGGGAGAATCTACAATGAGCAGTTCTTC CASSLAGGRIYNEQFF
TRBJ2-1 TRBD2 15 TRBV4-1 . TGCGCCAGCAGCCCCCCTAGCGGGAGATACAATGAGCAGTTCTTC CASSPPSGRYNEQFF
TRBJ1-5 TRBD1 16 TRBV19 . TGTGCCAGTAGTACCCTCCCGGGACAGGGGGACCAGCCCCAGCATTTT CASSTLPGQGDQPQHF
TRBJ2-1 TRBD2 18 TRBV9 . TGTGCCAGCAGCGTAGCCCCAGTTACTAGCGGCCCCGCGGGAGAGCAGTTCTTC CASSVAPVTSGPAGEQFF
TRBJ2-7 TRBD2 14 TRBV6-1 . TGTGCCAGCAGTGTAAGCGGGACGTTCTACGAGCAGTACTTC CASSVSGTFYEQYF
TRBJ2-3 TRBD2 14 TRBV27 few TGTGCCAGCAGTAATAGCGGGAGAAGCAATACGCAGTATTTT CASSNSGRSNTQYF
TRBJ1-2 . 15 TRBV28 . TGTGCCAGCAGTTATGGGGCCGCCAAGTCCTATGGCTACACCTTC CASSYGAAKSYGYTF
TRBJ1-1 . 14 TRBV5-1 . TGCGCCAGCAGGCTCACACCGATGAACACTGAAGCTTTCTTT CASRLTPMNTEAFF
TRBJ1-4 . 14 TRBV19 . TGTGCCAGTAGTGGTCCAGCGGGTAATGAAAAACTGTTTTTT CASSGPAGNEKLFF
TRBJ2-2 TRBD1 15 TRBV5-1 . TGCGCCACCGCGGTGGGACAGCTGAACACCGGGGAGCTGTTTTTT CATAVGQLNTGELFF
TRBJ1-2 . 13 TRBV19 . TGTGCCAGTAGTATAGTAAGTCAAAGCGGCTACACCTTC CASSIVSQSGYTF